This section outlines one T cell receptor beta chain sequence together with its context. What it binds is unknown. This entry is derived from a study of T cell responses to AZD1222 COVID-19 vaccine. At the level of the study: It was second doses at about 4 or about 12 weeks that were pooled.

Deletions cut 3 bases from V and 7 bases from J, with 4 bases between. The V gene's germline CDR1 is LGHNT and CDR2 FRNRAP. The CDR3 loop spans 11 amino acids. General study findings and limits: Vaccine-associated CD4 TCRs ranged over spike, dominating at 160-218 and 743-854. Only six or seven AZD1222 recipients were seropositive at baseline.

Produced via immunoSEQ multiplex PCR; TCRdb's table is partial and in-frame only. Of about 110,000 clones listed, roughly 90% are singletons. The input for sequencing was peripheral blood, taken on day 0 of AZD1222 vaccination. The receptor comes from an adult in good health. The V call is TRBV12-5, the J call TRBJ2-1; D ambiguous. The CDR3 bases are TGTGCTAGTGGTTTCTCAAATGAGCAGTTCTTC. It codes for CASGFSNEQFF. The entire variable domain, with the rest obtained from reference TRBV12-5 and TRBJ2-1, is as follows: DARVTQTPRHKVTEMGQEVTMRCQPILGHNTVFWYRQTMMQGLELLAYFRNRAPLDDSGMPKDRFSAEMPDATLATLKIQPSEPRDSAVYFCASGFSNEQFFGPGTRLTVL.